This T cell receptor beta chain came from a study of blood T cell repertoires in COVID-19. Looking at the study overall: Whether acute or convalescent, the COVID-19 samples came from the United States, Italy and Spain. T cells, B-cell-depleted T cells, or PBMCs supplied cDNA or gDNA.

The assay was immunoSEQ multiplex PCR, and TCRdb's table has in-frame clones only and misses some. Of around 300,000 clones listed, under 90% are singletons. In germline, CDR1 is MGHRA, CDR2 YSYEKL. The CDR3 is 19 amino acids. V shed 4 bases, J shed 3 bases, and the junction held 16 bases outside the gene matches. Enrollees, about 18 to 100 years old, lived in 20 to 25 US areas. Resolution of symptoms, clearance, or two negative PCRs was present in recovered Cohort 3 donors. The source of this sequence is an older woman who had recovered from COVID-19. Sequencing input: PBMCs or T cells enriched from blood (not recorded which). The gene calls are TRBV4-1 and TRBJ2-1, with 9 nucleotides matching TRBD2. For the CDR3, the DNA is TGCGCCAGCAGCCCTTTTGAGCGGGGGGTTCAACCGGACTACAATGAGCAGTTCTTC. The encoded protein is CASSPFERGVQPDYNEQFF.